This TCR beta chain was sequenced during a study of cytomegalovirus exposure and HLA in healthy donors. CDR1 and CDR2 from the germline V gene are GTSNPN and SVGIG (reference sequence). This CDR3 contains 16 residues. This PCR relied on a set of 60 Vbeta primers and 13 Jbeta primers. TCRdb's copy holds only in-frame clones and misses some; the assay was immunoSEQ multiplex PCR. The sample lists about 160,000 clones, approximately 88% occurring once. The gene calls are TRBV30 and TRBJ2-7, with 10 bases aligning to TRBD2. The end of the DNA fits TRBJ2-1 better, so the J call may be wrong. The origin of this receptor is a boy aged 2 to 9 in good health and CMV-seronegative. Sequencing was done on a sample of PBMCs. CDR3: CAWSPRAGGPGNEQFF. The CDR3 nucleotides read TGTGCCTGGAGTCCCCGAGCGGGGGGGCCTGGCAATGAGCAGTTCTTC.